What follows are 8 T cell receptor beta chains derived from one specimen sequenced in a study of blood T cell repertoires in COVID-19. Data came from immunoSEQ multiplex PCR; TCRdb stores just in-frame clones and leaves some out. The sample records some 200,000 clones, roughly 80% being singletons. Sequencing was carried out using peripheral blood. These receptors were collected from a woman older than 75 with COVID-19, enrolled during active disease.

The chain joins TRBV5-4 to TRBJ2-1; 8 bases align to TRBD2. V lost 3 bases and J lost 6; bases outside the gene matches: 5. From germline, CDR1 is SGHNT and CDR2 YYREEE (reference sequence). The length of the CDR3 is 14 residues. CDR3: CASSSFGRGNEQFF. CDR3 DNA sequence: TGTGCCAGCAGCTCTTTCGGGAGGGGCAATGAGCAGTTCTTC.

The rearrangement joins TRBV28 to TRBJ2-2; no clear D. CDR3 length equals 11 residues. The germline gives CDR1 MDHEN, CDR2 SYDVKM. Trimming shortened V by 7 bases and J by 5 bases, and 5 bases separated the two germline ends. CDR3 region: CASTRTGELFF. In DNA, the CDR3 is TGTGCCAGCACTCGGACCGGGGAGCTGTTTTTT.

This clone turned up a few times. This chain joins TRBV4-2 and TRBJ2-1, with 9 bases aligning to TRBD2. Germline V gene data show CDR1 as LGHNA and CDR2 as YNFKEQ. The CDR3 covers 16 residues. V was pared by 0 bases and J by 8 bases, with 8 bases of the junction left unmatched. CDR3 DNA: TGTGCCAGCAGCCAAGATCAGGGCGGGGGGGCCTATGAGCAGTTCTTC. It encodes CASSQDQGGGAYEQFF.

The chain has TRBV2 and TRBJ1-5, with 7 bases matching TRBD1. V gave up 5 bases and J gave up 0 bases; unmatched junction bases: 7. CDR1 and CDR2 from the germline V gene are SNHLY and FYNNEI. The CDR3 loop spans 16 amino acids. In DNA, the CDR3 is TGTGCCAGCAGTAGGGGGCGACTAAATAGCAATCAGCCCCAGCATTTT. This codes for CASSRGRLNSNQPQHF.

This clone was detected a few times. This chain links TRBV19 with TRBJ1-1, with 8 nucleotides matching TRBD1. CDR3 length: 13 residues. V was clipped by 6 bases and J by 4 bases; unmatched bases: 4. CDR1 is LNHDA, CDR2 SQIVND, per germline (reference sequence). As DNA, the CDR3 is TGTGCCAGTAGCGGACAGGGTCCCACTGAAGCTTTCTTT. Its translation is CASSGQGPTEAFF. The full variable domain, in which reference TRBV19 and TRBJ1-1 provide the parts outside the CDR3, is DGGITQSPKYLFRKEGQNVTLSCEQNLNHDAMYWYRQDPGQGLRLIYYSQIVNDFQKGDIAEGYSVSREKKESFPLTVTSAQKNPTAFYLCASSGQGPTEAFFGQGTRLTVV.

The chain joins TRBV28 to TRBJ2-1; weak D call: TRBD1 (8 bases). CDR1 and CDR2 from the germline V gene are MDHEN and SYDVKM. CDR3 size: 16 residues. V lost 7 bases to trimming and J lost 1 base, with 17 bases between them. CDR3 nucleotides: TGTGCCAGCATCCCCGGGGGGACAGGATCCTACAATGAGCAGTTCTTC. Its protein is CASIPGGTGSYNEQFF.

In DNA form, the CDR3 reads TGTGCCAGCAGCGCCCGACAGGGGGCGAAAGAGCAGTACTTC. The encoded protein is CASSARQGAKEQYF. The chain joins TRBV9 to TRBJ2-7; 10 bases align to TRBD1. The V and J ends lost 3 bases and 7 bases, in that order; junction bases with no gene match: 7. CDR3 length equals 14 residues. Germline-derived CDR1 and CDR2 are SGDLS and YYNGEE.

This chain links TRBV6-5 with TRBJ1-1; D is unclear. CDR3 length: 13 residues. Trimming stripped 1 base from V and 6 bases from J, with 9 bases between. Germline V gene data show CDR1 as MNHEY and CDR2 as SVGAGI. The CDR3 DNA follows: TGTGCCAGCAGTTACTGGGGAGGAGCTGAAGCTTTCTTT. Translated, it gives CASSYWGGAEAFF.